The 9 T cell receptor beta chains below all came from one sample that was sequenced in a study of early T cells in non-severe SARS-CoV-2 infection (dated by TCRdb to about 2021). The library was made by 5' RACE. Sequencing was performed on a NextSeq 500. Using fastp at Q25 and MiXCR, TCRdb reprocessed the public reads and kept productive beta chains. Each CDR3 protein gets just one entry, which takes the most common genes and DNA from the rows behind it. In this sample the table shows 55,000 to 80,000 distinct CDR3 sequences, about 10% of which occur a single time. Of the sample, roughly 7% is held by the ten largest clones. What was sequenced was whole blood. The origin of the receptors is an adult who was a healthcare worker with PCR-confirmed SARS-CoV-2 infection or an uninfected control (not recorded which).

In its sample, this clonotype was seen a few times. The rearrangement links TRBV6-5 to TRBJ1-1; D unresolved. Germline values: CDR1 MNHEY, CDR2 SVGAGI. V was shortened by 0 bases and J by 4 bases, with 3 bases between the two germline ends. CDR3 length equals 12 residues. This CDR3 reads CASSYSFTEAFF. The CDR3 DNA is TGTGCCAGCAGTTACTCGTTCACTGAAGCTTTCTTT.

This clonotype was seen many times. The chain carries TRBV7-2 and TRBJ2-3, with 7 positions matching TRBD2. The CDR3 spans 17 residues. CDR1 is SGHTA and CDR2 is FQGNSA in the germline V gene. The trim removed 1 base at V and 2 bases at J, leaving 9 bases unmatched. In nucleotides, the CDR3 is TGTGCCAGCAGCTTAGTGTTCTTCGCGGGGGACACAGATACGCAGTATTTT. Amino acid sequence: CASSLVFFAGDTDTQYF.

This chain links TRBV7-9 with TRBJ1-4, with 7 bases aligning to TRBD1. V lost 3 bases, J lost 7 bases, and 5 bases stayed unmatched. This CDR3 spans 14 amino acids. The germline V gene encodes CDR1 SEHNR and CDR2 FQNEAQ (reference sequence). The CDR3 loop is CASSFRQGAEKLFF. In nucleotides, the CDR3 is TGTGCCAGCAGCTTCCGACAGGGAGCTGAAAAACTGTTTTTT.

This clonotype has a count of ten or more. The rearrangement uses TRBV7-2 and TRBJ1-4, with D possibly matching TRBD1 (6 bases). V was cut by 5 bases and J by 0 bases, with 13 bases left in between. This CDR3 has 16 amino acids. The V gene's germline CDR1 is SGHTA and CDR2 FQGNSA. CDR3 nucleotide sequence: TGTGCCAGCAGCCAAGCAGGGACAACAACTAATGAAAAACTGTTTTTT. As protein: CASSQAGTTTNEKLFF.

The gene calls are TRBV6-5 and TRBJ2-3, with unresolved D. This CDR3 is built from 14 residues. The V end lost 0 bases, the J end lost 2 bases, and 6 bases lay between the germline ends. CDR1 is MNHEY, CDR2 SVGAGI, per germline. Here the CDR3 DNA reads TGTGCCAGCAGTTACTCGCACACCACAGATACGCAGTATTTT. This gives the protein CASSYSHTTDTQYF.

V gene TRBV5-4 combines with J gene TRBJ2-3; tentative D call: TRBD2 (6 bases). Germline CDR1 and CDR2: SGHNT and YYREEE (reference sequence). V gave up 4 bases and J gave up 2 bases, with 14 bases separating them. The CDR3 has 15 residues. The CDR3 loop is CASSMRGAYTDTQYF. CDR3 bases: TGTGCCAGCAGCATGCGGGGTGCCTACACAGATACGCAGTATTTT.

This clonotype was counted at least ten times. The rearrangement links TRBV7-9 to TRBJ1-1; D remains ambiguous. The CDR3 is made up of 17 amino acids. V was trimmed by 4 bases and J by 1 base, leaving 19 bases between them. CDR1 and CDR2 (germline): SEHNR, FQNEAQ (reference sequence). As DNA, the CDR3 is TGTGCCAGCAGCTCCCCGATAGGGCGGGAGAGGAACACTGAAGCTTTCTTT. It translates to CASSSPIGRERNTEAFF. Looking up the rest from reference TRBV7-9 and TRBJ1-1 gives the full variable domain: DTGVSQNPRHKITKRGQNVTFRCDPISEHNRLYWYRQTLGQGPEFLTYFQNEAQLEKSRLLSDRFSAERPKGSFSTLEIQRTEQGDSAMYLCASSSPIGRERNTEAFFGQGTRLTVV.

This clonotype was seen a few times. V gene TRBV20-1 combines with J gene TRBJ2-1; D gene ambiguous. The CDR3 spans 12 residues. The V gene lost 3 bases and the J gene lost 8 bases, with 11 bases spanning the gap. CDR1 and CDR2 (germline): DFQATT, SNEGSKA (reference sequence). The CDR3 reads CSASETQHEQFF. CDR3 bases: TGCAGTGCTAGTGAGACCCAACATGAGCAGTTCTTC.

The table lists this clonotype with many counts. CDR3 bases: TGCAGTGCTAGTAACCCAAATGGACCCCAGCATTTT. As protein: CSASNPNGPQHF. The rearrangement joins TRBV20-1 to TRBJ1-5; D not resolved. In germline, CDR1 is DFQATT, CDR2 SNEGSKA (reference sequence). V was cut by 3 bases and J by 10 bases, with 13 bases left in between. The CDR3 has 12 residues.